This is a list of T cell receptor beta chains from one sample in a study of blood T cells in healthy people across ages. TCRdb called the 5' RACE reads again in MiXCR, with one record for every CDR3 protein. The table records about 1.4 million distinct CDR3 sequences, roughly 60% of them present only once. Sequencing was carried out using blood. These TCRs come from a man aged 18 to 30 in good health. Each CDR3 is given with its conserved first and last residue. A D gene is named only where the DNA matches it firmly. Clone size is given for some rows only: seen once, a few or many times, or a class if the clone is expanded.

J,V,size,D,CDR3,DNA
TRBJ1-2,TRBV5-5,few,-,CASSSTCSSYGYTF,TGTGCCAGCAGCTCGACATGTAGCTCCTATGGCTACACCTTC
TRBJ2-7,TRBV20-1,-,-,CSARDPLTGYEQYF,TGCAGTGCTAGAGATCCCCTTACAGGGTACGAGCAGTACTTC
TRBJ2-3,TRBV7-6,-,TRBD2,CASSLFGTSGYTDTQYF,TGTGCCAGCAGCTTATTCGGGACTAGCGGATACACAGATACGCAGTATTTT
TRBJ2-1,TRBV20-1,few,TRBD2,CSAKRLLADLQFF,TGCAGTGCTAAGAGACTTCTAGCGGACCTGCAGTTCTTC
TRBJ1-2,TRBV12-3/TRBV12-4,-,TRBD1,CASSSNRGPTGGYTF,TGTGCCAGCAGTTCAAACAGGGGGCCCACGGGTGGCTACACCTTC
TRBJ2-7,TRBV7-8,few,-,CASSSGYGSREQYF,TGTGCCAGCAGCTCCGGGTACGGCTCTCGCGAGCAGTACTTC
TRBJ2-5,TRBV6-5,-,-,CASSYQGRIETQYF,TGTGCCAGCAGTTACCAGGGCAGAATAGAGACCCAGTACTTC
TRBJ2-7,TRBV4-2,-,-,CASRAQASYEQYF,TGTGCCAGCAGGGCACAGGCTTCCTACGAGCAGTACTTC
TRBJ2-1,TRBV2,-,-,CASSDLGAFPYNEQFF,TGTGCCAGCAGTGATTTAGGGGCTTTCCCCTACAATGAGCAGTTCTTC
TRBJ1-1,TRBV4-1,once,-,CASSQDIGVSTEAFF,TGCGCCAGCAGCCAAGATATAGGGGTTAGCACTGAAGCTTTCTTT
TRBJ2-1,TRBV24-1,-,-,CATRDDYYNEQFF,TGTGCCACCCGGGACGACTACTACAATGAGCAGTTCTTC
TRBJ2-3,TRBV29-1,-,-,CSLQGVGTDTQYF,TGCAGCCTCCAGGGAGTTGGGACAGATACGCAGTATTTT
TRBJ2-7,TRBV15,-,-,CATSRAWTAWGYEQYF,TGTGCCACCAGCAGAGCCTGGACAGCTTGGGGCTACGAGCAGTACTTC
TRBJ2-2,TRBV7-2,once,-,CASSFSRLGGRNTGELFF,TGTGCCAGCAGCTTTAGTCGCTTGGGCGGGCGGAACACCGGGGAGCTGTTTTTT
TRBJ1-2,TRBV4-1,-,-,CASRPNTLGGYGYTF,TGCGCCAGCAGGCCAAATACCCTAGGCGGCTATGGCTACACCTTC
TRBJ2-1,TRBV5-1,-,-,CASSLDGFPYNEQFF,TGCGCCAGCAGCTTGGACGGGTTCCCCTACAATGAGCAGTTCTTC
TRBJ2-4,TRBV6-5,-,TRBD1,CASIGTGSIQYF,TGTGCCAGCATAGGGACAGGCAGTATTCAGTACTTC
TRBJ2-1,TRBV6-1,few,TRBD1,CASSEQGAYGQFF,TGTGCCAGCAGTGAACAGGGGGCCTATGGGCAGTTCTTC
TRBJ2-1,TRBV24-1,-,-,CATSDRAVSYNEQFF,TGTGCCACCAGTGATAGGGCCGTCTCCTACAATGAGCAGTTCTTC
TRBJ2-1,TRBV4-3,-,-,CASSKDSRSSYNEQFF,TGCGCCAGCAGCAAAGACTCCCGGAGCTCCTACAATGAGCAGTTCTTC
TRBJ2-3,TRBV29-1,-,TRBD1,CSVEGTGFADTQYF,TGCAGCGTTGAAGGGACAGGGTTTGCAGATACGCAGTATTTT
TRBJ2-1,TRBV11-3,-,-,CASSNRRAPYNEQFF,TGTGCCAGCAGCAATAGACGAGCCCCCTACAATGAGCAGTTCTTC
TRBJ2-7,TRBV27,-,-,CASRRHLLYEQYF,TGTGCCAGCAGACGACACCTACTCTACGAGCAGTACTTC
TRBJ2-7,TRBV7-9,few,-,CASSLIRFRRSYEQYF,TGTGCCAGCAGCTTAATTCGTTTCCGGCGTTCCTACGAGCAGTACTTC
TRBJ1-1,TRBV6-5,-,TRBD1,CASSSPPTGGGEAFF,TGTGCCAGCAGTTCGCCACCGACAGGGGGAGGTGAAGCTTTCTTT
TRBJ2-1,TRBV9,-,-,CASSVVNRVVYNEQFF,TGTGCCAGCAGCGTAGTAAACAGGGTAGTCTACAATGAGCAGTTCTTC
TRBJ2-1,TRBV4-1,-,TRBD2,CASSQVLAGHSSYNEQFF,TGCGCCAGCAGCCAAGTACTAGCGGGCCACAGCTCCTACAATGAGCAGTTCTTC
TRBJ2-1,TRBV6-1,-,-,CASSERSARGNEQFF,TGTGCCAGCAGTGAACGGAGTGCCCGCGGCAATGAGCAGTTCTTC
TRBJ2-1,TRBV10-3,few,TRBD2,CAITSGSVYEQFF,TGTGCCATCACTAGCGGGAGTGTTTATGAGCAGTTCTTC
TRBJ2-7,TRBV20-1,-,-,CSASQSRDYEQYF,TGCAGTGCTTCCCAATCCCGGGACTACGAGCAGTACTTC
TRBJ2-7,TRBV6-2/TRBV6-3,-,-,CATEGGPYEQYF,TGTGCCACCGAGGGGGGGCCCTACGAGCAGTACTTC
TRBJ1-6,TRBV20-1,-,-,CSARDAGLAYSPLHF,TGCAGTGCTAGAGATGCAGGGTTGGCATATTCACCCCTCCACTTT
TRBJ2-1,TRBV20-1,few,-,CSARGGPGKQFF,TGCAGTGCTAGAGGAGGTCCGGGAAAGCAGTTCTTC
TRBJ1-2,TRBV29-1,-,-,CSVEDPQGFYYGYTF,TGCAGCGTTGAAGACCCACAGGGTTTTTATTATGGCTACACCTTC
TRBJ1-4,TRBV27,-,-,CASTLTAHSGEKLFF,TGTGCCAGCACGCTCACCGCCCACTCGGGCGAAAAACTGTTTTTT
TRBJ1-2,TRBV4-1,few,-,CASSSPRRSRENGYTF,TGCGCCAGCAGCTCTCCCCGTAGGTCCAGGGAAAATGGCTACACCTTC
TRBJ1-1,TRBV5-1,-,-,CASSREGTEAFF,TGCGCCAGCAGCCGAGAGGGCACTGAAGCTTTCTTT
TRBJ1-1,TRBV29-1,-,-,CSVARATENTEAFF,TGCAGCGTTGCCAGGGCGACAGAGAACACTGAAGCTTTCTTT
TRBJ2-6,TRBV4-2,-,-,CASSHSGPAVSGANVLTF,TGTGCCAGCAGCCACTCCGGGCCCGCCGTCTCTGGGGCCAACGTCCTGACTTTC
TRBJ1-2,TRBV20-1,-,-,CSAIRTAPQYGYTF,TGCAGTGCTATTCGGACAGCCCCCCAGTATGGCTACACCTTC
TRBJ2-7,TRBV7-8,few,TRBD1,CASSWRTGDEQYF,TGTGCCAGCAGCTGGAGGACAGGGGACGAGCAGTACTTC
TRBJ2-7,TRBV29-1,-,-,CSVAGSDSLGDEQYF,TGCAGCGTTGCGGGGTCGGACTCCCTAGGGGACGAGCAGTACTTC
TRBJ1-2,TRBV7-9,once,-,CASSPDHFLASGYTF,TGTGCCAGCAGCCCGGACCATTTTCTGGCCAGTGGCTACACCTTC
TRBJ2-3,TRBV29-1,few,-,CSVEGDLTDTQYF,TGCAGCGTTGAGGGGGACCTCACAGATACGCAGTATTTT
TRBJ1-4,TRBV28,-,-,CASSLPAVSSEELFF,TGTGCCAGCAGTTTACCCGCGGTGTCTAGTGAAGAACTGTTTTTT
TRBJ2-3,TRBV27,-,-,CASSLLQGTPDTQYF,TGTGCCAGCAGTTTATTGCAGGGAACCCCAGATACGCAGTATTTT
TRBJ1-2,TRBV4-2,-,-,CASTPAGGIGYGYTF,TGTGCCAGCACCCCGGCGGGGGGCATCGGCTATGGCTACACCTTC
TRBJ2-5,TRBV7-2,-,-,CASSRIRSEETQYF,TGTGCCAGCAGCCGAATACGGTCGGAAGAGACCCAGTACTTC
TRBJ2-7,TRBV7-9,-,-,CASSFSRDEQYF,TGTGCCAGCAGCTTTAGTAGAGACGAGCAGTACTTC
TRBJ1-1,TRBV30,-,-,CARSVGGVGRKNTEAFF,TGTGCCAGGAGTGTGGGAGGGGTCGGCAGAAAGAACACTGAAGCTTTCTTT
TRBJ2-5,TRBV9,-,-,CASSVAGTSETQYF,TGTGCCAGCAGCGTAGCAGGGACCAGTGAGACCCAGTACTTC
TRBJ2-1,TRBV7-9,-,-,CASSPGIGGATGNEQFF,TGTGCCAGCAGTCCCGGAATTGGGGGCGCGACGGGCAATGAGCAGTTCTTC
TRBJ2-7,TRBV29-1,-,-,CSVARGNEQYF,TGCAGCGTTGCCCGCGGTAATGAGCAGTACTTC
TRBJ1-2,TRBV5-5,-,-,CACSPDETYGYTF,TGTGCCTGCAGCCCAGACGAGACCTATGGCTACACCTTC
TRBJ2-1,TRBV30,few,-,CAWSDVGRVNEQFF,TGTGCCTGGAGTGACGTGGGGCGGGTGAATGAGCAGTTCTTC